This TCR beta chain was sequenced during a study of blood T cell repertoires in COVID-19. Whole-study context: Researchers got acute and convalescent COVID-19 samples from the United States, Italy and Spain. T cells, B-cell-depleted T cells, or PBMCs supplied cDNA or gDNA.

Per the original data handling: Nucleated cell counts were estimated from reference gene primer amplification. Method: immunoSEQ multiplex PCR; TCRdb's copy keeps in-frame clones and lacks some. V, J and clone size were drawn from that table, and D and trimming were deduced from the DNA. The table includes over 120,000 clones, about 76% detected once. In its sample, this clone was seen once. This clonotype was sampled from a human donor in a cohort sampled during active COVID-19. Sequences were obtained from peripheral blood.

CDR3 DNA sequence: TGTGCCAGCACCCCAGCGGGTCTATACGAGCAGTACTTC. It encodes CASTPAGLYEQYF. The V gene is TRBV6-5, the J gene TRBJ2-7, with D possibly matching TRBD2 (6 bases). Looked up from germline, CDR1 is MNHEY and CDR2 is SVGAGI. V dropped 7 bases and J dropped 4 bases, with 14 bases sitting between them. This CDR3 has 13 amino acids.